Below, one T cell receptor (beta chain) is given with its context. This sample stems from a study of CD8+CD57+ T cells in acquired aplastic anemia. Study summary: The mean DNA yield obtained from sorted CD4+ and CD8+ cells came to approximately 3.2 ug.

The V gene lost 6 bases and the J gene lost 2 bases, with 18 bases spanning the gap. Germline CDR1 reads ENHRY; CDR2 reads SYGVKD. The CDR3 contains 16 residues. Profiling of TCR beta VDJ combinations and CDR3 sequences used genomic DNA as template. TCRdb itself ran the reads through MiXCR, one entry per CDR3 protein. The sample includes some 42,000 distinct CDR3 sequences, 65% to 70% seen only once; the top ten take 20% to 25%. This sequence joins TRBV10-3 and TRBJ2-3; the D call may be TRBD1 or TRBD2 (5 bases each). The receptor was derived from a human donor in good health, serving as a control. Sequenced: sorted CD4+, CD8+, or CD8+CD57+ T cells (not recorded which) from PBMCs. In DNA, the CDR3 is TGTGCCATCAGGGGGGTGCTTGGCGGTTACACAGATACGCAGTATTTT. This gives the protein CAIRGVLGGYTDTQYF.